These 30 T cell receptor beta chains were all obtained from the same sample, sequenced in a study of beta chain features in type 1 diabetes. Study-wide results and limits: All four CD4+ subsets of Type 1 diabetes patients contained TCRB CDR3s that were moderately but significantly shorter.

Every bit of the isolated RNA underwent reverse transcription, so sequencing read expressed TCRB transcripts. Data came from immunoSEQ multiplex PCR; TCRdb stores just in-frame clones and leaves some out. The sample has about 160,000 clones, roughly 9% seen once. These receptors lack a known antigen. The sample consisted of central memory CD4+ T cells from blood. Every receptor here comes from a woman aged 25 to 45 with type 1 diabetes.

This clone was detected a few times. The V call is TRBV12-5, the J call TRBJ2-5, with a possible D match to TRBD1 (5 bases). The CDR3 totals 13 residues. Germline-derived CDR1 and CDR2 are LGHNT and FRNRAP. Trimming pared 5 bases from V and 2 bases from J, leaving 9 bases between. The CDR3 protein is CASGRTSQETQYF. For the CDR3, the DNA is TGTGCTAGTGGTCGGACATCGCAAGAGACCCAGTACTTC.

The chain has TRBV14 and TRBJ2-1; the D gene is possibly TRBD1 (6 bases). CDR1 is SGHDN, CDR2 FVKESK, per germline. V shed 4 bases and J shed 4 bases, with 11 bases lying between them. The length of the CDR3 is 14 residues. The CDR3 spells CASSRQTGYNEQFF. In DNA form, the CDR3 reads TGTGCCAGCAGCCGCCAGACAGGTTACAATGAGCAGTTCTTC. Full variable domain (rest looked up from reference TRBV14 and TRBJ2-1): EAGVTQFPSHSVIEKGQTVTLRCDPISGHDNLYWYRRVMGKEIKFLLHFVKESKQDESGMPNNRFLAERTGGTYSTLKVQPAELEDSGVYFCASSRQTGYNEQFFGPGTRLTVL.

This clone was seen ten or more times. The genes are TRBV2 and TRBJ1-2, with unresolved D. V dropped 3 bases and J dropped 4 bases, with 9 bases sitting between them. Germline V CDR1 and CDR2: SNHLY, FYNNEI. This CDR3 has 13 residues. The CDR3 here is CASSDAAAYGYTF. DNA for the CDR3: TGTGCCAGCAGTGATGCGGCAGCCTATGGCTACACCTTC.

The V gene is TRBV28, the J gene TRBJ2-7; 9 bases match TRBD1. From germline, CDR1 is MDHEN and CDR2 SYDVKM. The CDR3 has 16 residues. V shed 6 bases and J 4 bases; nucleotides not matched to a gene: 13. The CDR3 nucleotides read TGTGCCAGCAGGGCCCCCCGGGACAGGGAAATGTACGAGCAGTACTTC. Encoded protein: CASRAPRDREMYEQYF. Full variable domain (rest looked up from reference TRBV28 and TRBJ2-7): DVKVTQSSRYLVKRTGEKVFLECVQDMDHENMFWYRQDPGLGLRLIYFSYDVKMKEKGDIPEGYSVSREKKERFSLILESASTNQTSMYLCASRAPRDREMYEQYFGPGTRLTVT.

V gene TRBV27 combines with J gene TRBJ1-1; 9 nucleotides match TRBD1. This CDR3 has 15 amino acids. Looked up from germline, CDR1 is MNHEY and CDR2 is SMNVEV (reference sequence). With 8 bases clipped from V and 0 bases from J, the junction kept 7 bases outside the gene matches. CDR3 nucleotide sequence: TGTGCCAGCCTTTCCGGGACAGGGATGAACACTGAAGCTTTCTTT. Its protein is CASLSGTGMNTEAFF.

DNA of the CDR3: TGTGCCACCAGCAGAGAAGGTAGCGGATATCAGCCCCAGCATTTT. It yields the protein CATSREGSGYQPQHF. The V and J genes are TRBV15 and TRBJ1-5, with no clear D. CDR1 and CDR2 (germline): LNHNV, YYDKDF (reference sequence). This CDR3 is built from 15 residues. Trimming removed 0 bases at V and 5 bases at J, with 11 bases between.

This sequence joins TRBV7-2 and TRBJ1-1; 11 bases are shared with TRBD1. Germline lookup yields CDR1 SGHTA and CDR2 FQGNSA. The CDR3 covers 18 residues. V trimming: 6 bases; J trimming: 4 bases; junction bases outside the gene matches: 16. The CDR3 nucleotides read TGTGCCAGCAGGCCCAGGACAGGGGGCTCACTCGGGATCACTGAAGCTTTCTTT. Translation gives CASRPRTGGSLGITEAFF.

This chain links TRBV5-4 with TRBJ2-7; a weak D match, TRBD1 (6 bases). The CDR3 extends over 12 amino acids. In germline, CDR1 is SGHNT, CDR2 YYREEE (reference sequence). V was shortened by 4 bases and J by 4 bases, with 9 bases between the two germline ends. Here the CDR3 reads CASSRQDYEQYF. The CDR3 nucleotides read TGTGCCAGCAGCCGACAGGATTACGAGCAGTACTTC.

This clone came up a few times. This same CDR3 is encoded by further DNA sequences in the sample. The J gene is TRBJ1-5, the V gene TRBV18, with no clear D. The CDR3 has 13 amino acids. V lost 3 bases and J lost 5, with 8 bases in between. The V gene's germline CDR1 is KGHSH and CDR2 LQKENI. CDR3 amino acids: CASSPGRDQPQHF. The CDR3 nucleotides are TGTGCCAGCTCACCCGGCCGGGATCAGCCCCAGCATTTT. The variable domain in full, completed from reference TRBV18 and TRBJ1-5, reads NAGVMQNPRHLVRRRGQEARLRCSPMKGHSHVYWYRQLPEEGLKFMVYLQKENIIDESGMPKERFSAEFPKEGPSILRIQQVVRGDSAAYFCASSPGRDQPQHFGDGTRLSIL.

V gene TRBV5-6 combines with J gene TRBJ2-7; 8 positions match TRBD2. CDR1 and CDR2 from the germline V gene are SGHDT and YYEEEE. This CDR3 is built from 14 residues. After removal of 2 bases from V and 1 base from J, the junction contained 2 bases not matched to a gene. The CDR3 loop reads CASSFTSGSYEQYF. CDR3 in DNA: TGTGCCAGCAGCTTCACTAGCGGATCCTACGAGCAGTACTTC.

The CDR3 bases are TGTGCCAGTAGTCAACGGGAGGGGGTCACAGATACGCAGTATTTT. Translation: CASSQREGVTDTQYF. The chain is built from TRBV19 and TRBJ2-3, with TRBD2 identical over 8 bases. CDR3 length: 15 amino acids. J gave up 2 bases and V 5 bases, and 6 bases lay outside the gene matches. Germline CDR1 LNHDA, CDR2 SQIVND (reference sequence).

CDR3 bases: TGCGCCAGCAGCGACGGGACAGCCACAACCAACTACGAGCAGTACTTC. It translates to CASSDGTATTNYEQYF. The chain uses TRBV5-1 and TRBJ2-7; 7 bases are a match to TRBD1. The germline V gene encodes CDR1 SGHRS and CDR2 YFSETQ. Trimming cost V 4 bases and J 3 bases; bases outside gene matches: 13. The CDR3 has 16 residues.

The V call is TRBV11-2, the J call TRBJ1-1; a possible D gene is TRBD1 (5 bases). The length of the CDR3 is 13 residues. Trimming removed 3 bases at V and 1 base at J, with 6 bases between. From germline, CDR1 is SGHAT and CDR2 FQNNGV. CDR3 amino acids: CASSFGQNTEAFF. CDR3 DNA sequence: TGTGCCAGCAGCTTCGGACAGAACACTGAAGCTTTCTTT.

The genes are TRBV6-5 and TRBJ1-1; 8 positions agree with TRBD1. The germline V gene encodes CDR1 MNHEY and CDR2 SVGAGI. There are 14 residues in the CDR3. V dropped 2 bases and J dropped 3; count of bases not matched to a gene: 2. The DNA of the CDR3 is TGTGCCAGCAGTTACCAGGGGGCGGACACTGAAGCTTTCTTT. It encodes CASSYQGADTEAFF.

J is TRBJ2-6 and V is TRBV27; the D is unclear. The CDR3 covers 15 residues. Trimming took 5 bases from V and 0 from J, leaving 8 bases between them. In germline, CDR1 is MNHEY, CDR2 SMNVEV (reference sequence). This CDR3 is CASSGHASGANVLTF. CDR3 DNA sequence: TGTGCCAGCAGTGGCCATGCCTCTGGGGCCAACGTCCTGACTTTC.

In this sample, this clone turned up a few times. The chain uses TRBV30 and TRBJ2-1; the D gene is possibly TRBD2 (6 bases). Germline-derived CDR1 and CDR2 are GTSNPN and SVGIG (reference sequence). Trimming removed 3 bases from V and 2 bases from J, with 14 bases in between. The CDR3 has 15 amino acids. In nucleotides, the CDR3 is TGTGCCTGGAGCCGGGACTCGCACCCCTACAATGAGCAGTTCTTC. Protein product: CAWSRDSHPYNEQFF.

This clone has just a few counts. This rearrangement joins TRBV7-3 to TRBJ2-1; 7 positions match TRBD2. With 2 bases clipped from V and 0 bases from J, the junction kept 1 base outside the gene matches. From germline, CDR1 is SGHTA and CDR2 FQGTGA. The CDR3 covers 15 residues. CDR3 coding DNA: TGTGCCAGCAGCTTAGCGGGAGTCTCCTACAATGAGCAGTTCTTC. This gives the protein CASSLAGVSYNEQFF.

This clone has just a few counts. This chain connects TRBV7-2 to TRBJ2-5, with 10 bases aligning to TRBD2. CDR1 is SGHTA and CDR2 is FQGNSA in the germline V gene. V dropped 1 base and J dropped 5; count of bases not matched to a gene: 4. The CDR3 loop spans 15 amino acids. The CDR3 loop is CASSLVAGGGETQYF. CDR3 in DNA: TGTGCCAGCAGCTTAGTAGCGGGAGGCGGGGAGACCCAGTACTTC.

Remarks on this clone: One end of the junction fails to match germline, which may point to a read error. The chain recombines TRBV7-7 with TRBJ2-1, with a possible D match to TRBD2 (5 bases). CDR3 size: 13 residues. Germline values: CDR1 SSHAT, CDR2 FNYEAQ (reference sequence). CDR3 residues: CASSLDFRAEEFF. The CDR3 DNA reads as TGTGCTAGCAGCTTAGACTTTAGGGCGGAGGAGTTCTTC.

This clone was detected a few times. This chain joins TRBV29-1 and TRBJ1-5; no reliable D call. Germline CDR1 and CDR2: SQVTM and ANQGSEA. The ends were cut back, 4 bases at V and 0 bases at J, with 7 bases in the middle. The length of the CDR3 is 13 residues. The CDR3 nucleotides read TGCAGCGTTGGACGGGATAGCAATCAGCCCCAGCATTTT. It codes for CSVGRDSNQPQHF.

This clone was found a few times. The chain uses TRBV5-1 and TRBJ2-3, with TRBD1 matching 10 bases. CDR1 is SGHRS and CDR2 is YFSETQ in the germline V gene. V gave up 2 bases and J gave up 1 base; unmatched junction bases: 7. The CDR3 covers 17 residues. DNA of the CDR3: TGCGCCAGCAGCTTAACCGGGACAGGGGCCGGCACAGATACGCAGTATTTT. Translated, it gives CASSLTGTGAGTDTQYF.

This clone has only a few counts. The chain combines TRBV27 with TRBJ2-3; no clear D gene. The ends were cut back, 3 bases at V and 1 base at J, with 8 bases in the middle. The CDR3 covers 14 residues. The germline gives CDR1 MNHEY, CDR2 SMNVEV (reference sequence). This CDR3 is CASSFWSGTDTQYF. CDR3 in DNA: TGTGCCAGCAGTTTCTGGTCGGGCACAGATACGCAGTATTTT.

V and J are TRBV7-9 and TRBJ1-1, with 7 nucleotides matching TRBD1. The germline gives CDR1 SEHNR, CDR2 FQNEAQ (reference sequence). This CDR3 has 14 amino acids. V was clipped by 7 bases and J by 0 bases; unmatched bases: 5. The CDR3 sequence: CASTRGFMNTEAFF. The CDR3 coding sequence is TGTGCCAGCACCAGGGGGTTCATGAACACTGAAGCTTTCTTT.

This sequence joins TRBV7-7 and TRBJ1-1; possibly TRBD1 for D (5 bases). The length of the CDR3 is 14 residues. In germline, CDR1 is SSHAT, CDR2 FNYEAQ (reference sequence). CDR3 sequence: CASGATERNTEAFF. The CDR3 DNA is TGTGCTAGCGGCGCGACAGAAAGGAACACTGAAGCTTTCTTT.

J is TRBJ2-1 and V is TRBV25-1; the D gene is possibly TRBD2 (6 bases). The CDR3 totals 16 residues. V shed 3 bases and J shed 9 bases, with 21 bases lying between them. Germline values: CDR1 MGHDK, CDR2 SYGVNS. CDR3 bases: TGTGCCAGCAGTGAGTCTTTAGCGAAGGGACTGGGTGAGCAGTTCTTC. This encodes CASSESLAKGLGEQFF.

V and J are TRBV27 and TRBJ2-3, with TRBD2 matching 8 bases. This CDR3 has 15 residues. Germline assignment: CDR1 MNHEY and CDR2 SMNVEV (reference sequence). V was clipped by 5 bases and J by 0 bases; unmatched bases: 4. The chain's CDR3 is CASSGVAGSTDTQYF. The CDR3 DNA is TGTGCCAGCAGTGGAGTAGCGGGAAGCACAGATACGCAGTATTTT.

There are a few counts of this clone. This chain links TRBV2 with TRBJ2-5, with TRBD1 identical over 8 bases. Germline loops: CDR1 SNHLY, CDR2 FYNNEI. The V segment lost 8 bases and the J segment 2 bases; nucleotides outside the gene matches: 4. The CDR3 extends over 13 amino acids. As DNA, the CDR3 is TGTGCCAGCCAGACAGGGGTACAAGAGACCCAGTACTTC. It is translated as CASQTGVQETQYF.

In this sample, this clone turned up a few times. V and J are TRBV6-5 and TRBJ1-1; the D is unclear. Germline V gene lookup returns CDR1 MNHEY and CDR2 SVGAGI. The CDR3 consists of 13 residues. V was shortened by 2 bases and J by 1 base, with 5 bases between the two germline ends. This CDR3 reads CASSYNRNTEAFF. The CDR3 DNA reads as TGTGCCAGCAGTTACAACAGGAACACTGAAGCTTTCTTT.

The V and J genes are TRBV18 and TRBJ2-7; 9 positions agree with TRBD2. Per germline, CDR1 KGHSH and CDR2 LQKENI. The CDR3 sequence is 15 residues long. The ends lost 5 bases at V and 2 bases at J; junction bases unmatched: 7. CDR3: CASSSPTSGAYEQYF. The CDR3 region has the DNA TGTGCCAGCTCATCCCCGACTAGCGGAGCCTACGAGCAGTACTTC.

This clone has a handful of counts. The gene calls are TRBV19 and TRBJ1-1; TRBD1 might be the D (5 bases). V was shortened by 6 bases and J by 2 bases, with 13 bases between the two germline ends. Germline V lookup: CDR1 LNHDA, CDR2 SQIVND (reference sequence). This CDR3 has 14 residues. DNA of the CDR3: TGTGCCAGTAGGACTCTCGGGGGTAACACTGAAGCTTTCTTT. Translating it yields CASRTLGGNTEAFF. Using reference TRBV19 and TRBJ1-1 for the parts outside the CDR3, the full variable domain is DGGITQSPKYLFRKEGQNVTLSCEQNLNHDAMYWYRQDPGQGLRLIYYSQIVNDFQKGDIAEGYSVSREKKESFPLTVTSAQKNPTAFYLCASRTLGGNTEAFFGQGTRLTVV.